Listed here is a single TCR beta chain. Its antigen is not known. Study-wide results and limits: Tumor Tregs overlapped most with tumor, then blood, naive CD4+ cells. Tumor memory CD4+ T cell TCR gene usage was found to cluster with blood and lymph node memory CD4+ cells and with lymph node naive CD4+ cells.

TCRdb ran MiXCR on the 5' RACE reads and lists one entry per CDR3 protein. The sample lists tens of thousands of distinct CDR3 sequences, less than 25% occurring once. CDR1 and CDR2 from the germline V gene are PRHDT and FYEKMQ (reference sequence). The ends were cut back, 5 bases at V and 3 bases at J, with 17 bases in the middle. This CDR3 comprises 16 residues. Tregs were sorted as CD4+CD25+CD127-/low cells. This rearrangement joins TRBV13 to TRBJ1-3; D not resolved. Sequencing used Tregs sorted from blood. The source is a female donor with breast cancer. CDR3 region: CASSPRMAVRGNTIYF. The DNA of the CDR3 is TGTGCCAGCAGCCCACGTATGGCCGTGCGTGGAAACACCATATATTTT.